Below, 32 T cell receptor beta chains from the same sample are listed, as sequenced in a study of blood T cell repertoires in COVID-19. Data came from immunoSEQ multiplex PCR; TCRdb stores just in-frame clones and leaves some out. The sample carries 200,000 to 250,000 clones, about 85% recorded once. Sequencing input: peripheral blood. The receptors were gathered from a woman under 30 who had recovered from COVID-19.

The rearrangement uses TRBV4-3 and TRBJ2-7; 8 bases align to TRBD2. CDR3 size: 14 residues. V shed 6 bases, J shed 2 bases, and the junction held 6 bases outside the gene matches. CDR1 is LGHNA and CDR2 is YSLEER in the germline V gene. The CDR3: CASSYLAGTYEQYF. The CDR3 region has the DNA TGCGCCAGCAGTTACCTAGCGGGTACCTACGAGCAGTACTTC.

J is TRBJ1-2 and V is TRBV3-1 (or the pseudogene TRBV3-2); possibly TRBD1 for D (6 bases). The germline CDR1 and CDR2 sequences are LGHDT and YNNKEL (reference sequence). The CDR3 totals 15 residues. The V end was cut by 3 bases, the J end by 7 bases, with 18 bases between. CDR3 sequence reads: CASSHTPVGALGYTF. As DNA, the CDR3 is TGTGCCAGCAGCCACACCCCCGTGGGGGCGCTTGGCTACACCTTC.

The CDR3 sequence: CASSILRGNTEAFF. CDR3 bases: TGTGCCAGTAGTATTCTCCGGGGGAACACTGAAGCTTTCTTT. This rearrangement joins TRBV19 to TRBJ1-1; no clear D gene. CDR1 and CDR2 (germline): LNHDA, SQIVND (reference sequence). This CDR3 spans 14 amino acids. Trimming pared 3 bases from V and 1 base from J, leaving 9 bases between.

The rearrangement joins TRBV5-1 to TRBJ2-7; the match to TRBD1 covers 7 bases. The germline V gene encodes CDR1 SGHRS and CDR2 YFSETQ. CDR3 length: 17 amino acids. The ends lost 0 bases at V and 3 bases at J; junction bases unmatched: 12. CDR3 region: CASSLEGRDRGVYEQYF. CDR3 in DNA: TGCGCCAGCAGCTTGGAGGGTAGGGACAGAGGTGTCTACGAGCAGTACTTC.

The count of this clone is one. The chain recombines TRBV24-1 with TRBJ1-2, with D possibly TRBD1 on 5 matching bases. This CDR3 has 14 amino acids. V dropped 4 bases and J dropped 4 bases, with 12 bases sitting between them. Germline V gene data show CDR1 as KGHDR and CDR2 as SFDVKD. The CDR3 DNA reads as TGTGCCACCAGTGACCCGACAGACATCTATGGCTACACCTTC. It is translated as CATSDPTDIYGYTF.

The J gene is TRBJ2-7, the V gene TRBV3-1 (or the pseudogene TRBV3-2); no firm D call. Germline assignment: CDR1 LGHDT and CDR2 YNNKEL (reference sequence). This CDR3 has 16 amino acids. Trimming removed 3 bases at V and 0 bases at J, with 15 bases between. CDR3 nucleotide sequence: TGTGCCAGCAGCCAGCCGACGCCACGGAGCTCCTACGAGCAGTACTTC. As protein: CASSQPTPRSSYEQYF.

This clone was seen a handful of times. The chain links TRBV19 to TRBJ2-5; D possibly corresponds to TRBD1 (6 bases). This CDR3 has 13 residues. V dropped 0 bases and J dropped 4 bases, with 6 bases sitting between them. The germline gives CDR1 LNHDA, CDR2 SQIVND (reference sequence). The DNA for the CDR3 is TGTGCCAGTAGTATAGACAGGGGAGAGACCCAGTACTTC. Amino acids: CASSIDRGETQYF.

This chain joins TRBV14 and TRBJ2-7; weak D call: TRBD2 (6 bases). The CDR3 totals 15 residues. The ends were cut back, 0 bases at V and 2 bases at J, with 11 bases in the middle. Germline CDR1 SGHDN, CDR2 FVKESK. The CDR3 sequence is CASSQDRLVPYEQYF. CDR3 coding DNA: TGTGCCAGCAGCCAAGATAGACTAGTACCCTACGAGCAGTACTTC. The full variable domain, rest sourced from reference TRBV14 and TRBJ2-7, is EAGVTQFPSHSVIEKGQTVTLRCDPISGHDNLYWYRRVMGKEIKFLLHFVKESKQDESGMPNNRFLAERTGGTYSTLKVQPAELEDSGVYFCASSQDRLVPYEQYFGPGTRLTVT.

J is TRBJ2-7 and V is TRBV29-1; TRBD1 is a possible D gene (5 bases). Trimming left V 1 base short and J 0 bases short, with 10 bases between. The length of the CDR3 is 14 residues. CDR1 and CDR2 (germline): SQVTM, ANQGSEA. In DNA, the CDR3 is TGCAGCGTTGAAGGGGGCCCATTCTCCTACGAGCAGTACTTC. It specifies CSVEGGPFSYEQYF.

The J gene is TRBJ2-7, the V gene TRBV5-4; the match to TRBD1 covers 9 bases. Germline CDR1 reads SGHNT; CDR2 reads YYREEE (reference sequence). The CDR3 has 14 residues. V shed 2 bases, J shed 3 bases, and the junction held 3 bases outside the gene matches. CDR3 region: CASSLDRGSYEQYF. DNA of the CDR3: TGTGCCAGCAGCTTAGACAGGGGGAGCTACGAGCAGTACTTC.

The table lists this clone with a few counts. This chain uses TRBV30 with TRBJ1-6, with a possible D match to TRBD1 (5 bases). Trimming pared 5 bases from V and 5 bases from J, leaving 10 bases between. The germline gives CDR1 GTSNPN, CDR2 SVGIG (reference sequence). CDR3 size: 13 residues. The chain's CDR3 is CAWGAGHNSPLHF. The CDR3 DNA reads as TGTGCCTGGGGGGCAGGGCATAATTCACCCCTCCACTTT.

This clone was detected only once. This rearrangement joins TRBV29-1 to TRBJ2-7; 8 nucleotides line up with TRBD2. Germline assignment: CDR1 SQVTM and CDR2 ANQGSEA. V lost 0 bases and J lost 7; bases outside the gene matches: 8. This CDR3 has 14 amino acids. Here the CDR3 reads CSVEDTGGQWEQYF. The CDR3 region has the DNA TGCAGCGTTGAAGATACGGGGGGGCAGTGGGAGCAGTACTTC.

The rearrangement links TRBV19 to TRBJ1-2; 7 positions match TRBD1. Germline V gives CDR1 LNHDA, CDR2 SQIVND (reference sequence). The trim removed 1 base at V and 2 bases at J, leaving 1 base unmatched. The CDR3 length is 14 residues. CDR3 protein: CASSIGGGNYGYTF. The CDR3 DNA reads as TGTGCCAGTAGTATAGGAGGGGGCAACTATGGCTACACCTTC. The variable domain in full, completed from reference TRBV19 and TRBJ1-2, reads DGGITQSPKYLFRKEGQNVTLSCEQNLNHDAMYWYRQDPGQGLRLIYYSQIVNDFQKGDIAEGYSVSREKKESFPLTVTSAQKNPTAFYLCASSIGGGNYGYTFGSGTRLTVV.

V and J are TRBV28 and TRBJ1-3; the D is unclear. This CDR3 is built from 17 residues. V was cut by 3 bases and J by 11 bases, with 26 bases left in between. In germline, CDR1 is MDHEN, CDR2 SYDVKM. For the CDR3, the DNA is TGTGCCAGCAGTTTGGCTTCCCTAGGCCTCAGCGAGGAGCCCATATATTTT. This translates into CASSLASLGLSEEPIYF.

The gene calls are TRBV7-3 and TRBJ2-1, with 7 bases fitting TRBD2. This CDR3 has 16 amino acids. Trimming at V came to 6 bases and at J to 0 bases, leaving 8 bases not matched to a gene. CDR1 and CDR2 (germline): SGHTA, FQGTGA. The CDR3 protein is CASRVRPGGSYNEQFF. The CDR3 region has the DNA TGTGCCAGCAGGGTCCGTCCGGGAGGCTCCTACAATGAGCAGTTCTTC. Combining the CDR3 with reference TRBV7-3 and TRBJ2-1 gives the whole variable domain GAGVSQTPSNKVTEKGKYVELRCDPISGHTALYWYRQSLGQGPEFLIYFQGTGAADDSGLPNDRFFAVRPEGSVSTLKIQRTERGDSAVYLCASRVRPGGSYNEQFFGPGTRLTVL.

CDR3 sequence (DNA): TGTGCCAGTGGACTAGCGGGACAATATACGCAGTATTTT. Protein product: CASGLAGQYTQYF. The chain couples TRBV19 to TRBJ2-3; 12 positions match TRBD2. Unmatched junction bases numbered 4, after V lost 8 bases and J lost 7 bases. The CDR3 has 13 amino acids. Looked up from germline, CDR1 is LNHDA and CDR2 is SQIVND (reference sequence).

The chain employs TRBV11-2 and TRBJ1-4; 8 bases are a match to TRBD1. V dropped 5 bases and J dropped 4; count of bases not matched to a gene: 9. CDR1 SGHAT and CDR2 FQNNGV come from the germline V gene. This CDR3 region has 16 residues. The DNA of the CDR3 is TGTGCCAGCAGCCGGAACACGGACAGGGTTAATGAAAAACTGTTTTTT. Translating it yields CASSRNTDRVNEKLFF.

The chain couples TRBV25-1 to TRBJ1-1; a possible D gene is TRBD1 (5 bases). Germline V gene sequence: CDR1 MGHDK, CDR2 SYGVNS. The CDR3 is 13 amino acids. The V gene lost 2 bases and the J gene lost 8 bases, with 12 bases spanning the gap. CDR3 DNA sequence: TGTGCCAGCAGTGAAGTAGGGACTGCGGAAGCTTTCTTT. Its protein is CASSEVGTAEAFF.

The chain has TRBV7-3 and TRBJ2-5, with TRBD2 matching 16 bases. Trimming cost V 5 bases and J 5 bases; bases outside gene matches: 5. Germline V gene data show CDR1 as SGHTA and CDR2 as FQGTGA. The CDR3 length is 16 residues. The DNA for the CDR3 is TGTGCCAGCAGCCCGGGACTAGCGGGAGGGCCGGAGACCCAGTACTTC. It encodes CASSPGLAGGPETQYF.

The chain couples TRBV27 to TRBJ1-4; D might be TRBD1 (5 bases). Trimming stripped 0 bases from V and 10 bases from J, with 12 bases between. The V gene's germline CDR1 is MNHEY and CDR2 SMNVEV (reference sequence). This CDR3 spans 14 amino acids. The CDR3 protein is CASSLSGGRGKLFF. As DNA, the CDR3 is TGTGCCAGCAGTTTATCCGGGGGGAGGGGAAAACTGTTTTTT.

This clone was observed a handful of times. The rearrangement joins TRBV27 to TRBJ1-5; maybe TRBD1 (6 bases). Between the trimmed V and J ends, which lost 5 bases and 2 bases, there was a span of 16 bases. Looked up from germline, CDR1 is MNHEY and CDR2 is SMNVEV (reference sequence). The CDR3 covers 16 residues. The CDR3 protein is CASSQWTVFGNQPQHF. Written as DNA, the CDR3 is TGTGCCAGCAGTCAATGGACAGTGTTTGGCAATCAGCCCCAGCATTTT.

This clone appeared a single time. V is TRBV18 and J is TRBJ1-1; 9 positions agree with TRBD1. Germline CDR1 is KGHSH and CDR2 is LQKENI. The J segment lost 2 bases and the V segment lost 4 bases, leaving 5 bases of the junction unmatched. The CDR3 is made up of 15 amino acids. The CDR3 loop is CASSQQGAGNTEAFF. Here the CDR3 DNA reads TGTGCCAGCTCACAACAGGGGGCTGGTAACACTGAAGCTTTCTTT.

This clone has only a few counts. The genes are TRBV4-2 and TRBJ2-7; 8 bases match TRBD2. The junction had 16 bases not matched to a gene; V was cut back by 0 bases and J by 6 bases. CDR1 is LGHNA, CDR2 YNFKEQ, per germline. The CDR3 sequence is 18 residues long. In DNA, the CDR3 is TGTGCCAGCAGCCAAGATGGGAACGGGAGGGCCCGGGTTGGCGAGCAGTACTTC. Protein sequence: CASSQDGNGRARVGEQYF.

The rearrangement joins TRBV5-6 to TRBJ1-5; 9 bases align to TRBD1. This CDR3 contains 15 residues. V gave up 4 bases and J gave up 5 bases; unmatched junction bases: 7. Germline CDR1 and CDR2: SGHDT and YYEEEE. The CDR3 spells CASSAGTGLDQPQHF. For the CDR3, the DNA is TGTGCCAGCAGCGCCGGGACAGGGTTGGATCAGCCCCAGCATTTT. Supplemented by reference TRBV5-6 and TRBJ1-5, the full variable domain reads DAGVTQSPTHLIKTRGQQVTLRCSPKSGHDTVSWYQQALGQGPQFIFQYYEEEERQRGNFPDRFSGHQFPNYSSELNVNALLLGDSALYLCASSAGTGLDQPQHFGDGTRLSIL.

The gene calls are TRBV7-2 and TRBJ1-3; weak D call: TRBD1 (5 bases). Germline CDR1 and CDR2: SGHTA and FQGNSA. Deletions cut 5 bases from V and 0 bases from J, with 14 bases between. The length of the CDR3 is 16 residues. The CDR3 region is CASSQLRGPSGNTIYF. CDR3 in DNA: TGTGCCAGCAGCCAGCTAAGGGGTCCCTCTGGAAACACCATATATTTT.

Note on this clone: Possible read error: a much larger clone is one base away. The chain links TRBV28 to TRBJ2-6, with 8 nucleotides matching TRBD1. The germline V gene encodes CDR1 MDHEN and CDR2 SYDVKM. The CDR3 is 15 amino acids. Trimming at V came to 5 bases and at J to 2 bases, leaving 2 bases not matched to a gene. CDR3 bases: TGTGCCAGCAGTGCAGGGGGCGCTGGGGCCAACGTCCTGACTTTC. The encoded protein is CASSAGGAGANVLTF. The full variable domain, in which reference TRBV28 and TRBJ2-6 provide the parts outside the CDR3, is DVKVTQSSRYLVKRTGEKVFLECVQDMDHENMFWYRQDPGLGLRLIYFSYDVKMKEKGDIPEGYSVSREKKERFSLILESASTNQTSMYLCASSAGGAGANVLTFGAGSRLTVL.

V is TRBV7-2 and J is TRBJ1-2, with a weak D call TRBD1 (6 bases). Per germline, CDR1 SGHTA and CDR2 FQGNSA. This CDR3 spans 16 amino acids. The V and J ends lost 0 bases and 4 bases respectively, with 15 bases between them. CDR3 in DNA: TGTGCCAGCAGCTTAGCGGGGGGGGACACAAGCTATGGCTACACCTTC. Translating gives CASSLAGGDTSYGYTF.

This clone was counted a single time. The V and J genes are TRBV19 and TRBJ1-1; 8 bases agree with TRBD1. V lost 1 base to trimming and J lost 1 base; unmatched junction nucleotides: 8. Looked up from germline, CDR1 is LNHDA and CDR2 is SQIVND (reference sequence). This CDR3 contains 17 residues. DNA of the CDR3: TGTGCCAGTAGTATAGCCGACAGGGGAAGAGGGAACACTGAAGCTTTCTTT. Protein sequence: CASSIADRGRGNTEAFF.

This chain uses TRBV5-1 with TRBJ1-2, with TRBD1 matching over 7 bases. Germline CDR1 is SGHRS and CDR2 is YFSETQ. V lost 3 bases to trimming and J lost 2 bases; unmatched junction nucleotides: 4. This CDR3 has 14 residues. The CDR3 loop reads CASSSLTGNYGYTF. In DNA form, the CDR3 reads TGCGCCAGCAGCTCCCTGACAGGGAACTATGGCTACACCTTC.

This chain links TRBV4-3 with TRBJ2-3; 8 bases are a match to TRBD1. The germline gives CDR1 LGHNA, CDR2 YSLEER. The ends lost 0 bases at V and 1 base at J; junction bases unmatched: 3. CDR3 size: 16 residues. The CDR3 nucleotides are TGCGCCAGCAGCCAAGAAATGGGACAGGGCACAGATACGCAGTATTTT. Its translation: CASSQEMGQGTDTQYF.

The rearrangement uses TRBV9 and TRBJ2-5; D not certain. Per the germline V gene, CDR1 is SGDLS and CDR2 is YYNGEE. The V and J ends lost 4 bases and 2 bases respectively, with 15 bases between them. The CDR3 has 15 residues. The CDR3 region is CASSSGDLVQETQYF. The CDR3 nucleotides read TGTGCCAGCAGCTCCGGTGACTTAGTGCAAGAGACCCAGTACTTC. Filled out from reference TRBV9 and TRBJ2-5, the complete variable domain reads DSGVTQTPKHLITATGQRVTLRCSPRSGDLSVYWYQQSLDQGLQFLIQYYNGEERAKGNILERFSAQQFPDLHSELNLSSLELGDSALYFCASSSGDLVQETQYFGPGTRLLVL.

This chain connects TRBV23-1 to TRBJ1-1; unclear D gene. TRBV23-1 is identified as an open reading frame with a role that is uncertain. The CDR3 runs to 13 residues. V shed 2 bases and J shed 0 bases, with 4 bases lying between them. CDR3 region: CASSQGLNTEAFF. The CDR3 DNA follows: TGCGCCAGCAGTCAAGGCCTGAACACTGAAGCTTTCTTT.